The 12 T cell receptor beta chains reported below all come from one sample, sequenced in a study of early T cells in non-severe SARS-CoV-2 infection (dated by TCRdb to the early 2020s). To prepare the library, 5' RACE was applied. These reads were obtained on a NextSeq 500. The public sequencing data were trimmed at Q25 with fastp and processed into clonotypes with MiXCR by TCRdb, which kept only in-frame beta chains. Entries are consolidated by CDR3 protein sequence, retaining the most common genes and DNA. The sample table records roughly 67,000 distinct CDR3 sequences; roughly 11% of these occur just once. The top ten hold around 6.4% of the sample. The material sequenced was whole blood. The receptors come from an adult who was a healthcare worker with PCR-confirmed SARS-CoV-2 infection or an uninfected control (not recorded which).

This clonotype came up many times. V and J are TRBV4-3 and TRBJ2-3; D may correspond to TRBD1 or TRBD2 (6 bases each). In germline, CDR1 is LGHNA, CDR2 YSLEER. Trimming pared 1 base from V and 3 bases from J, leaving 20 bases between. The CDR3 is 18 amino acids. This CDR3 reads CASSQAARGRGGTDTQYF. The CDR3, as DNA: TGCGCCAGCAGCCAAGCCGCTCGGGGGAGAGGGGGGACAGATACGCAGTATTTT.

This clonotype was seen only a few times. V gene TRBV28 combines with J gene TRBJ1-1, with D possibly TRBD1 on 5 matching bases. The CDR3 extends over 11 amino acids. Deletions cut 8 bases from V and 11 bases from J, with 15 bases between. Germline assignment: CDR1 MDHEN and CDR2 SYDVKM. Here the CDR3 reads CASAGGSRAFF. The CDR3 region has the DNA TGTGCCAGCGCCGGGGGGAGTCGGGCTTTCTTT.

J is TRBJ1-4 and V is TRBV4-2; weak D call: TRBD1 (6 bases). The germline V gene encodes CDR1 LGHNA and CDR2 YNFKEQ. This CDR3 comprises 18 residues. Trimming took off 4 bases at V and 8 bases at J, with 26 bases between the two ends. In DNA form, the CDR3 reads TGTGCCAGCAGCCGGTCTATGGCCCCAGGGGAGGGCGGCGAAAAACTGTTTTTT. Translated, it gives CASSRSMAPGEGGEKLFF.

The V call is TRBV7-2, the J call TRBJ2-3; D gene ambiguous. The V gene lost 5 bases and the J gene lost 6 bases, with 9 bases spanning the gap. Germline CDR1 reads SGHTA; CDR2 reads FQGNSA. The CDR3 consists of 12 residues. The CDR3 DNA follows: TGTGCCAGCAGCGTTGTAGGTGATACGCAGTATTTT. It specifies CASSVVGDTQYF.

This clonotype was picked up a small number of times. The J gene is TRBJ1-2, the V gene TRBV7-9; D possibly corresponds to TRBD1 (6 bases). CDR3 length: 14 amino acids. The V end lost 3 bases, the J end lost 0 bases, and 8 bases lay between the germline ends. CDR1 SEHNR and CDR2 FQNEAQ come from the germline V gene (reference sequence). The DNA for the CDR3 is TGTGCCAGCAGCTTTACAGGGCCTAACTATGGCTACACCTTC. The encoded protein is CASSFTGPNYGYTF.

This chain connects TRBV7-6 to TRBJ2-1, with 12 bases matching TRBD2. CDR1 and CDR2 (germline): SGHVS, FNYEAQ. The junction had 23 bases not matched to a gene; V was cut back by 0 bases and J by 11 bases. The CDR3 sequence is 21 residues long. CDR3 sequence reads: CASSLAQRAPPVGLAGGKQFF. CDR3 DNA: TGTGCCAGCAGCTTAGCGCAACGCGCACCGCCCGTTGGGCTAGCGGGAGGGAAGCAGTTCTTC.

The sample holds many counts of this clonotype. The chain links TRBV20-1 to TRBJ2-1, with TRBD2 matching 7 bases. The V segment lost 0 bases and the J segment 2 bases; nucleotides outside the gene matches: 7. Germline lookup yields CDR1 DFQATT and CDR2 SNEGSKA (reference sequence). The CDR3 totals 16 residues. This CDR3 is CSARDLAGVPYNEQFF. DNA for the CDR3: TGCAGTGCTAGAGATCTTGCGGGAGTTCCCTACAATGAGCAGTTCTTC.

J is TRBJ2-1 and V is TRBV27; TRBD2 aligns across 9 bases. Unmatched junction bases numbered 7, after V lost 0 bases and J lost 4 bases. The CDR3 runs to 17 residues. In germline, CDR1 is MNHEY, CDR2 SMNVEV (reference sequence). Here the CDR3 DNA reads TGTGCCAGCAGTTTATCTCGGGGGCTAGCGGGATACAATGAGCAGTTCTTC. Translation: CASSLSRGLAGYNEQFF.

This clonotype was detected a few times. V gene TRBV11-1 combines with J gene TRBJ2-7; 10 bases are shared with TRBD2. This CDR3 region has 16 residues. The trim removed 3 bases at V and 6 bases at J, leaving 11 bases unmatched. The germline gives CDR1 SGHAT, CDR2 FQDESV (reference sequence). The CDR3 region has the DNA TGTGCCAGCAGCTTCCTAGCGGGGGAGGCCCCAGCCGAGCAGTACTTC. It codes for CASSFLAGEAPAEQYF.

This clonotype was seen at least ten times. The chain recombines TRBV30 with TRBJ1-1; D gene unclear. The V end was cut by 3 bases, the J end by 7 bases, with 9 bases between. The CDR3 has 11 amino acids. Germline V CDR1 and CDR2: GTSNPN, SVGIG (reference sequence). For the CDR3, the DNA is TGTGCCTGGAGCGGGGAGCTTGAAGCTTTCTTT. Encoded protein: CAWSGELEAFF.

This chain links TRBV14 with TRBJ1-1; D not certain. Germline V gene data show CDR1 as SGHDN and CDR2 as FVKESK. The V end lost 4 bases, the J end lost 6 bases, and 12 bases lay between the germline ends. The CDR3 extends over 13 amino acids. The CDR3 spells CASSRARSAEAFF. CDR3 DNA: TGTGCCAGCAGCCGCGCGAGGTCCGCTGAAGCTTTCTTT.

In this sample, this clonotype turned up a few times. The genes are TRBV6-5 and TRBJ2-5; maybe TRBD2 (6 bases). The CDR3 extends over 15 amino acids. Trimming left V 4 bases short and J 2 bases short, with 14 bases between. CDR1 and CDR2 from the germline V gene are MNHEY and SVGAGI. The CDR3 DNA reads TGTGCCAGCAGTTGGGGAGGACCCCCGCAAGAGACCCAGTACTTC. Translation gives CASSWGGPPQETQYF.